This TCR beta chain was observed in a study of OX40 agonist ivuxolimab in advanced cancers. The repertoire was sequenced with immunoSEQ multiplex PCR; TCRdb's copy has only in-frame clones and lacks some. The top ten hold less than 7.5% of the sample, which has 69,000 or so clones, roughly 80% seen once. Between the trimmed V and J ends, which lost 0 bases and 0 bases, there was a span of 9 bases. Germline values: CDR1 SGHAT, CDR2 FQNNGV. The CDR3 has 17 residues. This TCR came from an adult with an advanced solid tumor such as melanoma, head and neck, liver or kidney cancer. The rearrangement links TRBV11-2 to TRBJ1-6; D not certain. Sequenced material: CD4+ or CD8+ T cells sorted from blood, taken in a trial of the OX40 agonist ivuxolimab. CDR3 region: CASSLEGGSSYNSPLHF. CDR3 bases: TGTGCCAGCAGCTTAGAAGGTGGGAGCTCCTATAATTCACCCCTCCACTTT.